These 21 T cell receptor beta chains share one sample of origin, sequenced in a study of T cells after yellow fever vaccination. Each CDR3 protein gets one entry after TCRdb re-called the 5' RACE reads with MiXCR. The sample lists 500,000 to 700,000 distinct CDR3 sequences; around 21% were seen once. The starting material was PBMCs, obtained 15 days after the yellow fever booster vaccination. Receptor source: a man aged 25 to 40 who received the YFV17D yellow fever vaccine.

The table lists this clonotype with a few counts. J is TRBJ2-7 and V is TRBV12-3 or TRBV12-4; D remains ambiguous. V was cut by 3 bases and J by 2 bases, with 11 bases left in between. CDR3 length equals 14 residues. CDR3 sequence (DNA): TGTGCCAGCAGTTTCACCCGGGCCCCCTACGAGCAGTACTTC. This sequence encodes CASSFTRAPYEQYF.

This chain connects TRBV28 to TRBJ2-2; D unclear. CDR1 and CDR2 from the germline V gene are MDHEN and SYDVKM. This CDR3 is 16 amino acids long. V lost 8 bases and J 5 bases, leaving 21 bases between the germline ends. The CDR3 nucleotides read TGTGCCAGCTTGTCTTCACGTTGGGTGGGGACCGGGGAGCTGTTTTTT. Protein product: CASLSSRWVGTGELFF.

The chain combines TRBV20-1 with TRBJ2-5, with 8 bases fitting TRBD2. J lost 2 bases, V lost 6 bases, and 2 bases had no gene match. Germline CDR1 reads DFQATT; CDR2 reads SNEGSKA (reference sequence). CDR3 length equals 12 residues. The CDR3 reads CSAGTRQETQYF. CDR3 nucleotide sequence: TGCAGTGCCGGGACTAGACAAGAGACCCAGTACTTC.

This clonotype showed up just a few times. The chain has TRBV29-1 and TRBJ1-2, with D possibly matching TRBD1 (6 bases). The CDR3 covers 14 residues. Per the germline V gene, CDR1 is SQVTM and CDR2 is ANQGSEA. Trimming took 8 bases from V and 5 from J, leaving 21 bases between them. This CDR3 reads CSSGGWGAGYGYTF. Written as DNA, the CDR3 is TGCAGCTCGGGAGGGTGGGGGGCTGGTTATGGCTACACCTTC.

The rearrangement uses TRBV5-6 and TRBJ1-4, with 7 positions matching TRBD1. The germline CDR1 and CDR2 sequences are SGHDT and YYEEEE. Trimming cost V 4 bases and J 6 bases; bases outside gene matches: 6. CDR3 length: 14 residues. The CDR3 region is CASSLGTEDEKLFF. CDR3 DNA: TGTGCCAGCAGCCTCGGGACAGAAGATGAAAAACTGTTTTTT. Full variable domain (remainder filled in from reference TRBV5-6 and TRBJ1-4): DAGVTQSPTHLIKTRGQQVTLRCSPKSGHDTVSWYQQALGQGPQFIFQYYEEEERQRGNFPDRFSGHQFPNYSSELNVNALLLGDSALYLCASSLGTEDEKLFFGSGTQLSVL.

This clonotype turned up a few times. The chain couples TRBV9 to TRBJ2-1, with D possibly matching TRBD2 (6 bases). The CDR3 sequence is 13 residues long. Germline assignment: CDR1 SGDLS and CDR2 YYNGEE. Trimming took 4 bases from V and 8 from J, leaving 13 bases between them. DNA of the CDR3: TGTGCCAGCAGCCCGCATAGCGGTGATGAGCAGTTCTTC. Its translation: CASSPHSGDEQFF. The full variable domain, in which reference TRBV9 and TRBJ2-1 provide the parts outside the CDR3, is DSGVTQTPKHLITATGQRVTLRCSPRSGDLSVYWYQQSLDQGLQFLIQYYNGEERAKGNILERFSAQQFPDLHSELNLSSLELGDSALYFCASSPHSGDEQFFGPGTRLTVL.

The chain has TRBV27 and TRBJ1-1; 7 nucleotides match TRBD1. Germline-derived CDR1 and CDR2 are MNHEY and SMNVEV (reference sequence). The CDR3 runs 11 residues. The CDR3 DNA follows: TGTGCGGAGGGGGCGAACACTGAAGCTTTCTTT. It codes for CAEGANTEAFF.

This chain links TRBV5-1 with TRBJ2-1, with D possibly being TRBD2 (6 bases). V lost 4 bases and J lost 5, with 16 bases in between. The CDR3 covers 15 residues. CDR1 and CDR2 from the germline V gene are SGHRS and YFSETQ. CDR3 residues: CASSEEGTWNNEQFF. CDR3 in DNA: TGCGCCAGCAGCGAGGAGGGCACTTGGAACAATGAGCAGTTCTTC.

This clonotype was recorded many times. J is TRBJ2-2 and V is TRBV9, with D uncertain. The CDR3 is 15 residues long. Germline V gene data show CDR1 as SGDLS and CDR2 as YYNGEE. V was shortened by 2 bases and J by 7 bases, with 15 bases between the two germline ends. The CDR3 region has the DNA TGTGCCAGCAGCGTGATAGGCCCTTTAGACGGGGAGCTGTTTTTT. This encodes CASSVIGPLDGELFF. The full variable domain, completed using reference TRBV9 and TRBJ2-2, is DSGVTQTPKHLITATGQRVTLRCSPRSGDLSVYWYQQSLDQGLQFLIQYYNGEERAKGNILERFSAQQFPDLHSELNLSSLELGDSALYFCASSVIGPLDGELFFGEGSRLTVL.

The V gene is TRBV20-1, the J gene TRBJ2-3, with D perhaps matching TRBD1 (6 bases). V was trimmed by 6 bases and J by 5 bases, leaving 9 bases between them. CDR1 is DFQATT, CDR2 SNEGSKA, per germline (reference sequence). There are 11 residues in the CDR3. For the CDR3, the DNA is TGCAGTGCCAGGGGAGAAGATACGCAGTATTTT. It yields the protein CSARGEDTQYF.

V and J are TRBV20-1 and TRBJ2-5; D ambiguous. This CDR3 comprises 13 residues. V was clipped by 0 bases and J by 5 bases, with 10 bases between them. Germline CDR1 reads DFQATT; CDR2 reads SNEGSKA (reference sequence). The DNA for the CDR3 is TGCAGTGCTAGAGAGACTCTTGGGGAGACCCAGTACTTC. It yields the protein CSARETLGETQYF.

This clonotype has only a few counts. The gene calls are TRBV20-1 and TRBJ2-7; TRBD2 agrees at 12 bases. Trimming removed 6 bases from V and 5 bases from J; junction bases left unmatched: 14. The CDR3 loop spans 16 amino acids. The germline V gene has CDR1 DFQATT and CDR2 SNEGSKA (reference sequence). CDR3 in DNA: TGCAGTGCCCCGGGACTAGCGGGTGCCCGGGATGACGAGCAGTACTTC. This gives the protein CSAPGLAGARDDEQYF.

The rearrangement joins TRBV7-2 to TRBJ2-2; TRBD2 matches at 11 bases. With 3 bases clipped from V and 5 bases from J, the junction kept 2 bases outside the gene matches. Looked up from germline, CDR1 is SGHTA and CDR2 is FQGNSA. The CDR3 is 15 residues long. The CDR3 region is CASSFSGGGTGELFF. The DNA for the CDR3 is TGTGCCAGCAGCTTTAGCGGGGGGGGTACCGGGGAGCTGTTTTTT.

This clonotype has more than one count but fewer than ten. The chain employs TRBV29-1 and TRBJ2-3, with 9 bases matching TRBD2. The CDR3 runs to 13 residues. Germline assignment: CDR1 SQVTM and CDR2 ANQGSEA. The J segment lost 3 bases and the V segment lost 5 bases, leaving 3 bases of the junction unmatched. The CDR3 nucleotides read TGCAGCGTTCGCGGGAGGGTTACAGATACGCAGTATTTT. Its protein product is CSVRGRVTDTQYF.

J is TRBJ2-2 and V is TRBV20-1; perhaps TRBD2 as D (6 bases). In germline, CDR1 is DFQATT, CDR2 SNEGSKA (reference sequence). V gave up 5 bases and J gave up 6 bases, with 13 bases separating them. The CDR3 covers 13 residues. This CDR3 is CSARGLAAGELFF. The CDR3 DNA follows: TGCAGTGCTCGGGGTTTAGCGGCCGGGGAGCTGTTTTTT.

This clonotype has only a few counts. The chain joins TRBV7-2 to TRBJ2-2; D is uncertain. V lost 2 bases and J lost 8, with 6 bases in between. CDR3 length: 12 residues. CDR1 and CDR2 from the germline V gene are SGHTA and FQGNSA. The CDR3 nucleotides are TGTGCCAGCAGCTTAAGCTTAGGGGAGCTGTTTTTT. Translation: CASSLSLGELFF.

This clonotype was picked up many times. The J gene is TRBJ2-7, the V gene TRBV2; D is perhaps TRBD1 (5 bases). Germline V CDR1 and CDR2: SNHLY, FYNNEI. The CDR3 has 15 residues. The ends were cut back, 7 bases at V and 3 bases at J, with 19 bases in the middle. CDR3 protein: CASKAQGSLNYEQYF. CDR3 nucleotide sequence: TGTGCCAGCAAGGCGCAGGGATCACTCAACTACGAGCAGTACTTC. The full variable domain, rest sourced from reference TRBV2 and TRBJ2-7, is EPEVTQTPSHQVTQMGQEVILRCVPISNHLYFYWYRQILGQKVEFLVSFYNNEISEKSEIFDDQFSVERPDGSNFTLKIRSTKLEDSAMYFCASKAQGSLNYEQYFGPGTRLTVT.

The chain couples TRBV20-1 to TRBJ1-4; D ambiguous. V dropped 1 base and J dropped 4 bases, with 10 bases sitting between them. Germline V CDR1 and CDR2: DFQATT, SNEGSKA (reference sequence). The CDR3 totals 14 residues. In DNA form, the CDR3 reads TGCAGTGCTAGAGCAAAAACGGGTAATGAAAAACTGTTTTTT. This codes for CSARAKTGNEKLFF.

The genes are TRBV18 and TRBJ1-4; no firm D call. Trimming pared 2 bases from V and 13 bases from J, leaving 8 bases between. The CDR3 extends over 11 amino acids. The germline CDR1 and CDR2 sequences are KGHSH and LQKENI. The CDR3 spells CASSPDVRLFF. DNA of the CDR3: TGTGCCAGCTCACCAGACGTCAGACTGTTTTTT.

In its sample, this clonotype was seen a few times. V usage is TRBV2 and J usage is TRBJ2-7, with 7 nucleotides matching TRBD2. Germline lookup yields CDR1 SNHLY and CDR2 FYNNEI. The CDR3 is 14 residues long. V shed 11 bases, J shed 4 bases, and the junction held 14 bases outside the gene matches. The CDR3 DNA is TGTGCCGGGAGGGGAAGGGACTACCGTTACGAGCAGTACTTC. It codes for CAGRGRDYRYEQYF.

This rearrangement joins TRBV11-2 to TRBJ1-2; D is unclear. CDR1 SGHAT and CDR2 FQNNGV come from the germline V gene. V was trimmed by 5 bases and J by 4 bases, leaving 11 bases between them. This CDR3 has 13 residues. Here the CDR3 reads CASSPLGSYGYTF. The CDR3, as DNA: TGTGCCAGCAGCCCCCTCGGGAGCTATGGCTACACCTTC.